This is a list of T cell receptor beta chains from one sample in a study of Graves' ophthalmopathy and Graves' hyperthyroidism. TCRdb recomputed calls from the multiplex PCR reads with MiXCR, one row per CDR3 protein. Of about 740,000 distinct CDR3 sequences listed, 35% to 50% were seen once; the top ten hold 40% to 55%. Sequencing was performed on peripheral blood. The receptors come from an adult man with Graves' ophthalmopathy. The CDR3 runs from the conserved cysteine through the conserved F or W. The D gene is left open where the match is weak. Not all rows give a size; the values are once, few, many and, for expanded clones, a class.

TRBJ2-6,.,.,TRBV7-9,TGCGCCAGCAGCCAAGATACACGCACTGGGGCCAACGTCCTGACTTTC,CASSQDTRTGANVLTF
TRBJ2-1,.,TRBD2,TRBV29-1,TGCAGCGTCCAGACGGGACTAGCGCCCGAGCAGTTCTTC,CSVQTGLAPEQFF
TRBJ1-1,.,.,TRBV6-5,TGTGCCAGCATGAGGGCGCCGTACACTGAAGCTTTCTTT,CASMRAPYTEAFF
TRBJ1-2,many,TRBD1,TRBV24-1,TGTGCCACCAGTGATTCCGGACAGGGACACAATGGCTACACCTTC,CATSDSGQGHNGYTF
TRBJ1-6,few,TRBD1,TRBV20-1,TGCAGTGCGAAGGACAGGCGGCTTTCACCCCTCCACTTT,CSAKDRRLSPLHF
TRBJ2-3,.,.,TRBV10-3,TGTGCCATCAGTGAAGCAGAAACTAGCACAGATACGCAGTATTTT,CAISEAETSTDTQYF
TRBJ2-7,few,.,TRBV20-1,TGCAGTGCTAGAGAGTACACTTACGAGCAGTACTTC,CSAREYTYEQYF
TRBJ2-7,.,TRBD1,TRBV7-8,TGCGCCAGCAGCCAAGTATCAGGGGGTTACGGCGAGCAGTACTTC,CASSQVSGGYGEQYF
TRBJ2-5,few,TRBD2,TRBV5-4,TGCGCCAGCAGCCAAGTACCGCTAGCGGGAGGGCCGAGGGAGACCCAGTACTTC,CASSQVPLAGGPRETQYF
TRBJ1-5,once,.,TRBV10-3,TGTGCCAGCAGTTACGGACGGAGTAGCAATCAGCCCCAGCATTTT,CASSYGRSSNQPQHF
TRBJ2-5,.,.,TRBV11-3,TGTGCCAGCAGCTTAGCCCCCAGATCACAAGAGACCCAGTACTTC,CASSLAPRSQETQYF
TRBJ2-5,few,TRBD1,TRBV5-1,TGCGCCAGCAGCTACCGGACAGGGTACCAAGAGACCCAGTACTTC,CASSYRTGYQETQYF
TRBJ2-7,few,.,TRBV7-8,TGTGCCAGCAGCCCCCGTGAGGGCTCCAACGAGCAGTACTTC,CASSPREGSNEQYF
TRBJ2-7,.,.,TRBV6-5,TGTGCCAGCAGCCCCAACGCCTACGATCAGTACTTC,CASSPNAYDQYF
TRBJ1-1,many,.,TRBV11-2,TGTGCCAGCAGCTTAACCCAGGGGACCTACACTGAAGCTTTCTTT,CASSLTQGTYTEAFF
TRBJ2-5,.,TRBD1,TRBV4-3,TGCGCCAGCAGCCAGGGGACAGGGGGCTGGGGGCACCAAGAGACCCAGTACTTC,CASSQGTGGWGHQETQYF
TRBJ1-1,few,.,TRBV2,TGTGCCGGGCCTCGGGGTTCAGCGAACACTGAAGCTTTCTTT,CAGPRGSANTEAFF
TRBJ1-1,few,.,TRBV5-1,TGCGCCAGCAGGCCTTTGACAGGTGTGTATACTGAAGCTTTCTTT,CASRPLTGVYTEAFF
TRBJ2-5,few,TRBD2,TRBV28,TGTGCCAGCAGCACCGGGGGGATGGAGACCCAGTACTTC,CASSTGGMETQYF
TRBJ2-7,.,TRBD1,TRBV7-8,TGTGCCAGCACCTTGACAGGGGATTCCTTCTACGAGCAGTACTTC,CASTLTGDSFYEQYF
TRBJ1-2,.,.,TRBV15,TGTGCCACCCGAAGAGCTGCTAACTATGGCTACACCTTC,CATRRAANYGYTF
TRBJ2-7,.,TRBD2,TRBV10-3,TGTGCCAGCAGTTACTCGAGGACTAGTTTTGACTACGAGCAGTACTTC,CASSYSRTSFDYEQYF
TRBJ1-5,few,.,TRBV30,TGTGCCTGGGCAGCAGGTACCAATCAGCCCCAGCATTTT,CAWAAGTNQPQHF
TRBJ2-5,.,TRBD1,TRBV15,TGTGCCACCAGCAGAGGACAGGGTGAATTGGAGACCCAGTACTTC,CATSRGQGELETQYF
TRBJ1-6,.,TRBD1,TRBV10-3,TGTGCCACTGCGTGGGCGGGACAGGGTAATTCACCCCTCCACTTT,CATAWAGQGNSPLHF
TRBJ1-1,.,TRBD1,TRBV12-3/TRBV12-4,TGTGCCAGCAGTACAACAGGGGGCGGCACTGAAGCTTTCTTT,CASSTTGGGTEAFF
TRBJ1-5,.,.,TRBV9,TGTGCCAGCAGCGTGGGGGCCGCAAATCAGCCCCAGCATTTT,CASSVGAANQPQHF
TRBJ1-5,.,.,TRBV7-2,TGCGCCAGCAGCCAAGGGTCTAGCGGGAGTTTGGAGACCCAGCATTTT,CASSQGSSGSLETQHF
TRBJ2-7,.,TRBD2,TRBV2,TGTGCCAGCAGCCGGCGGGGGAGGGTCAACGAGCAGTACTTC,CASSRRGRVNEQYF
TRBJ2-5,.,.,TRBV6-5,TGTGCCAGCAGTTATTCGGGGTTGGGAGGAGAGACCCAGTACTTC,CASSYSGLGGETQYF
TRBJ1-1,.,TRBD1,TRBV20-1,TGCAGTGCTAGACTTGCCGGGACAGGTGAAGCTTTCTTT,CSARLAGTGEAFF
TRBJ2-2,.,.,TRBV20-1,TGCAGTGCTAGAGATGGTAACACCGGGGAGCTGTTTTTT,CSARDGNTGELFF
TRBJ1-3,.,TRBD1,TRBV29-1,TGCAGCGTTGCCGGGACAGGGGGCTTCTCTGGAAACACCATATATTTT,CSVAGTGGFSGNTIYF
TRBJ1-1,.,TRBD1,TRBV29-1,TGCAGCGTACAGACAGGGGGCGCCTCTGAAGCTTTCTTT,CSVQTGGASEAFF
TRBJ1-4,few,TRBD1,TRBV19,TGTGCCAGTAGTCCGGACAGGGGAACTAATGAAAAACTGTTTTTT,CASSPDRGTNEKLFF
TRBJ2-5,few,.,TRBV7-9,TGTGCCAGCAGCTTAGGGTTAAGCAGCCAAGAGACCCAGTACTTC,CASSLGLSSQETQYF
TRBJ2-7,.,.,TRBV19,TGTGCCATCCACGGAGAGGGGTACGAGCAGTACTTC,CAIHGEGYEQYF
TRBJ1-2,few,TRBD1,TRBV5-1,TGCGCCAGCAGCCCCGGGACAGGGATTGGCTACACCTTC,CASSPGTGIGYTF
TRBJ1-1,many,.,TRBV10-3,TGTGCCATCAGTGAGTATCTTAGGACAGCGGCTTTCTTT,CAISEYLRTAAFF
TRBJ2-5,few,.,TRBV6-4,TGTGCCAGCAGTGAAGAGAGCCACGCGGAGACCCAGTACTTC,CASSEESHAETQYF
TRBJ2-7,.,.,TRBV29-1,TGCAGCGTTGAAGATCTCAGGGACATCTCATACGAGCAGTACTTC,CSVEDLRDISYEQYF
TRBJ2-6,.,.,TRBV15,TGTGCCACCAGCAGAGGGGTAACGGGGGCCAACGTCCTGACTTTC,CATSRGVTGANVLTF
TRBJ1-2,many,TRBD1,TRBV2,TGTGCCAGCAGTGAAGCGGGACAGGGGAACTATGGCTACACCTTC,CASSEAGQGNYGYTF
TRBJ2-5,many,.,TRBV5-8,TGTGCCAGCAGCTTGGGAAACAGGGAGACCCAGTACTTC,CASSLGNRETQYF
TRBJ1-1,many,TRBD1,TRBV7-9,TGTGCCAGCAGCCTAGGACAGGGGGGTGAAGCTTTCTTT,CASSLGQGGEAFF
TRBJ1-4,.,.,TRBV7-9,TGTGCCACACACCGGGACTACCCCAATGAAAAACTGTTTTTT,CATHRDYPNEKLFF
TRBJ2-5,.,.,TRBV9,TGTGCCAGCAGCCCAGTCGGAGGTTGGGAGACCCAGTACTTC,CASSPVGGWETQYF
TRBJ2-7,few,TRBD2,TRBV6-1,TGTGCCAGCAGTGAAGGGTTGTGGTTGGGAGGGGACCACGAGCAGTACTTC,CASSEGLWLGGDHEQYF
TRBJ1-1,many,.,TRBV29-1,TGCAGCGTGAACAGGGAGCGGACTGAAGCTTTCTTT,CSVNRERTEAFF
TRBJ1-4,many,.,TRBV29-1,TGCAGCGTTGAGGTGGGGCAGGCCTGCTTTTTT,CSVEVGQACFF
TRBJ2-5,.,.,TRBV20-1,TGCAGTGCTAGAGGGGGACGGGATAGCTCCTACAATGAGCAGTACTTC,CSARGGRDSSYNEQYF
TRBJ1-1,few,.,TRBV20-1,TGCAGTGCCAAGGGGAGCACTGAAGCTTTCTTT,CSAKGSTEAFF
TRBJ1-1,many,.,TRBV24-1,TGTGCCACCAGGAGGGGTATGGGCACTGAAGCTTTCTTT,CATRRGMGTEAFF
TRBJ2-7,.,TRBD2,TRBV29-1,TGCAGCCAAGGCGCGGGGGGGCCTTACGAGCAGTACTTC,CSQGAGGPYEQYF
TRBJ2-2,.,.,TRBV2,TGTGCCAGCAGCTTGACAGGATCCGCGAACACCGGGGAGCTGTTTTTT,CASSLTGSANTGELFF
TRBJ1-2,.,.,TRBV2,TGTGCCAGCAGTGTGGTGAGGCAGGTTTATGTCTACACCTTC,CASSVVRQVYVYTF